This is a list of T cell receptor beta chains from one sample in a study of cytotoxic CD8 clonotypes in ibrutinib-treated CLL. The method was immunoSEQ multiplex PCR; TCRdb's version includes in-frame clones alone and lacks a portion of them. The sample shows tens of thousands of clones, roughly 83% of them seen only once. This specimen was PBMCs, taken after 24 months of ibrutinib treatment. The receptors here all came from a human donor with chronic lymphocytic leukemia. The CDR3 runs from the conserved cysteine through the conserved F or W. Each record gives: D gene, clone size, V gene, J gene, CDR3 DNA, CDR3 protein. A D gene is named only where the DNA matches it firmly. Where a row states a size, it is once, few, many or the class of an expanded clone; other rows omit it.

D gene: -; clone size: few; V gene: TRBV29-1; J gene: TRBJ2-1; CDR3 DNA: TGCAGCGTTGAGGGTCAGGGGAAGGCTGAGCAGTTCTTC; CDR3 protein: CSVEGQGKAEQFF
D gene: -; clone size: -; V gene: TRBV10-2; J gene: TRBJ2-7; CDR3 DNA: TGCGCCAGCAGTTCCGACGTAGGATCCTACGAGCAGTACTTC; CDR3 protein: CASSSDVGSYEQYF
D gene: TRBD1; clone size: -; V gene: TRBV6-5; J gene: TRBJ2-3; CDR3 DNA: TGTGCCAGCAGATCACAGGGGAGCACAGATACGCAGTATTTT; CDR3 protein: CASRSQGSTDTQYF
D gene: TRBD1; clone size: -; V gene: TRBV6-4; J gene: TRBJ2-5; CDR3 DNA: TGTGCCAGCAGTGAGACAGGGGGCGGGGAGACCCAGTACTTC; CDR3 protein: CASSETGGGETQYF
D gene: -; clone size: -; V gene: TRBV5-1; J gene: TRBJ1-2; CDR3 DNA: TGCGCCAGCAAAGGCCGGCCCCAGGGCATTGATGGCTACACCTTC; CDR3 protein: CASKGRPQGIDGYTF
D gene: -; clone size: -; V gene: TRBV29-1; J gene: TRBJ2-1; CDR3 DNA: TGCAGCGCGAGGGGGAACGACAATGAGCAGTTCTTC; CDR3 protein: CSARGNDNEQFF
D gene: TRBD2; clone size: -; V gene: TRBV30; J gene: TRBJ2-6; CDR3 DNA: TGTGCCTGGAGTGTACAATCGGGAGGCCTTCGCTCTGGGGCCAACGTCCTGACTTTC; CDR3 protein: CAWSVQSGGLRSGANVLTF
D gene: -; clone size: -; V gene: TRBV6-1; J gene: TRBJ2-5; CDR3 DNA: TGTGCCAGCAGTGAAAGGGCTGTCCAAGAGACCCAGTACTTC; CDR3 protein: CASSERAVQETQYF
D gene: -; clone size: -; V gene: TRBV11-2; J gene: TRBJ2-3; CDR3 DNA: TGTGCCAGCAGCTCGTCGGGGGTTGTCGATACGCAGTATTTT; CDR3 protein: CASSSSGVVDTQYF
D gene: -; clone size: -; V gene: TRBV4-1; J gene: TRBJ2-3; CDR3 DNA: TGCGCCAGCAGCCAAGAGCCCTGGTCGGGCACAGATACGCAGTATTTT; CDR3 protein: CASSQEPWSGTDTQYF
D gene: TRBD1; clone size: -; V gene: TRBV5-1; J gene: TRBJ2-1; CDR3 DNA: TGCGCCAGCAGCTTGTCACGGGACAGGGGTCTCAATGAGCAGTTCTTC; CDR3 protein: CASSLSRDRGLNEQFF
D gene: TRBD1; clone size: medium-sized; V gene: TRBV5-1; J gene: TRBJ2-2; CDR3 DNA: TGCGCCAGCAGCTTGGTGCGGACAGGGGGCCACACCGGGGAGCTGTTTTTT; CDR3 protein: CASSLVRTGGHTGELFF
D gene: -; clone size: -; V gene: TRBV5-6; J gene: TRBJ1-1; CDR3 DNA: TGTGCCAGCAGCTCGGGGCCGTCGGGCACTGAAGCTTTCTTT; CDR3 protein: CASSSGPSGTEAFF
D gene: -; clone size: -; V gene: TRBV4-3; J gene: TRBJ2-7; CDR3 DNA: TGCGCCAGCAGCCAAGATACTAGTAGCGCCTACGAGCAGTACTTC; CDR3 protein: CASSQDTSSAYEQYF
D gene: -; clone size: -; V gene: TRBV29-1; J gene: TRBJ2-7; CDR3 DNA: TGCAGCGTTGAAAGTACACCCTACGAGCAGTACTTC; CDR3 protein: CSVESTPYEQYF
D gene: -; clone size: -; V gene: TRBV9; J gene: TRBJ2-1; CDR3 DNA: TGTGCCAGCAGCGAGAATCATCGCGGTCAGCAGTTCTTC; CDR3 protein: CASSENHRGQQFF
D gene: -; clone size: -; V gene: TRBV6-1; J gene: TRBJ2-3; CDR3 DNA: TGTGCCAGCAGCCCGAACACAGATACGCAGTATTTT; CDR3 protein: CASSPNTDTQYF